The 32 T cell receptor beta chains below were found in one sample sequenced in a study of technical replicates of blood from a few donors. Some clones are missing from TCRdb's copy, which holds only in-frame ones; the method was immunoSEQ multiplex PCR. Of over 85,000 clones in the sample, approximately 96% were seen once. Sequencing was done on a sample of T cells isolated from PBMCs. These receptors were obtained from a human donor in good health.

The CDR3 region is CASRDNEQFF. The DNA for the CDR3 is TGTGCCAGCCGGGACAATGAGCAGTTCTTC. V is TRBV25-1 and J is TRBJ2-1; D call uncertain. The CDR3 spans 10 residues. From germline, CDR1 is MGHDK and CDR2 SYGVNS. The V end lost 8 bases, the J end lost 5 bases, and 4 bases lay between the germline ends.

The rearrangement joins TRBV5-1 to TRBJ1-1, with D maybe TRBD1 (5 bases). V lost 3 bases, J lost 5 bases, and 14 bases lay in between. This CDR3 has 14 amino acids. Germline CDR1 reads SGHRS; CDR2 reads YFSETQ. The CDR3 region is CASSWGESGTEAFF. CDR3 sequence (DNA): TGCGCCAGCAGCTGGGGGGAATCGGGGACTGAAGCTTTCTTT.

The chain uses TRBV27 and TRBJ1-1; D uncertain. Germline CDR1 and CDR2: MNHEY and SMNVEV (reference sequence). The CDR3 length is 13 residues. V was trimmed by 3 bases and J by 1 base, leaving 6 bases between them. CDR3 residues: CASSFARNTEAFF. CDR3 in DNA: TGTGCCAGCAGTTTTGCCAGGAACACTGAAGCTTTCTTT.

The chain couples TRBV6-1 to TRBJ2-3; 7 nucleotides align to TRBD2. J lost 1 base, V lost 8 bases, and 3 bases had no gene match. Per the germline V gene, CDR1 is MNHNS and CDR2 is SASEGT. There are 13 residues in the CDR3. This CDR3 reads CASWGGRTDTQYF. The CDR3 DNA reads TGTGCCAGCTGGGGGGGACGCACAGATACGCAGTATTTT.

V gene TRBV6-5 combines with J gene TRBJ2-7; D remains unclear. With 0 bases removed from V and 7 bases from J, the gap between germline ends came to 13 bases. The CDR3 is made up of 14 amino acids. CDR1 MNHEY and CDR2 SVGAGI come from the germline V gene. The CDR3 protein is CASSYSLSLGEQYF. The CDR3 DNA reads as TGTGCCAGCAGTTACTCGCTTAGCCTCGGGGAGCAGTACTTC.

CDR3 sequence (DNA): TGTGCCAGCAGTTTTAGAGGGTACACTGAAGCTTTCTTT. It is translated as CASSFRGYTEAFF. The gene calls are TRBV28 and TRBJ1-1; D not resolved. The CDR3 covers 13 residues. The ends were cut back, 3 bases at V and 3 bases at J, with 8 bases in the middle. Germline lookup yields CDR1 MDHEN and CDR2 SYDVKM.

The chain has TRBV7-9 and TRBJ2-7; tentatively, D is TRBD2 (5 bases). This CDR3 region has 13 residues. Germline V gene sequence: CDR1 SEHNR, CDR2 FQNEAQ (reference sequence). Trimming shortened V by 1 base and J by 3 bases, and 7 bases separated the two germline ends. The CDR3 nucleotides are TGTGCCAGCAGCTTAGGGGAGAACTACGAGCAGTACTTC. Translation gives CASSLGENYEQYF.

The rearrangement links TRBV6-5 to TRBJ2-1; 10 nucleotides line up with TRBD2. The CDR3 extends over 16 amino acids. Germline V gives CDR1 MNHEY, CDR2 SVGAGI. V lost 2 bases, J lost 4 bases, and 5 bases stayed unmatched. CDR3 sequence reads: CASSYRWTSGYNEQFF. CDR3 coding DNA: TGTGCCAGCAGTTACCGATGGACTAGCGGATACAATGAGCAGTTCTTC.

The CDR3 coding sequence is TGTGCCAGCAGCCTCACACCGGGACTAGGGAACGGGGAGCAGTTCTTC. Translation gives CASSLTPGLGNGEQFF. V is TRBV5-5 and J is TRBJ2-1; the match to TRBD2 covers 8 bases. V dropped 4 bases and J dropped 10; count of bases not matched to a gene: 16. Germline loops: CDR1 SGHKS, CDR2 YYEKEE (reference sequence). CDR3 size: 16 residues.

The V gene is TRBV28, the J gene TRBJ2-7, with 10 nucleotides matching TRBD1. The CDR3 is 13 amino acids. Looked up from germline, CDR1 is MDHEN and CDR2 is SYDVKM. J lost 4 bases, V lost 3 bases, and 0 bases had no gene match. CDR3 coding DNA: TGTGCCAGCAGTTTGGACAGGGGGTACGAGCAGTACTTC. As protein: CASSLDRGYEQYF.

The rearrangement joins TRBV6-1 to TRBJ1-2; 7 nucleotides match TRBD1. Trimming at V came to 5 bases and at J to 8 bases, leaving 11 bases not matched to a gene. The CDR3 extends over 14 amino acids. Germline V CDR1 and CDR2: MNHNS, SASEGT. Written as DNA, the CDR3 is TGTGCCAGCAGTACTACAGGGGCTCCGGAGGGCTACACCTTC. This translates into CASSTTGAPEGYTF.

This chain links TRBV19 with TRBJ1-4; no clear D gene. Germline loops: CDR1 LNHDA, CDR2 SQIVND (reference sequence). The CDR3 extends over 14 amino acids. Trimming took off 7 bases at V and 6 bases at J, with 15 bases between the two ends. DNA of the CDR3: TGTGCCAGTACAATCGGCAGGTTTGATGAAAAACTGTTTTTT. This translates into CASTIGRFDEKLFF.

This clone was recorded only once. Other DNA variants within this sample encode the same CDR3. The gene calls are TRBV28 and TRBJ1-2; D remains ambiguous. The length of the CDR3 is 12 residues. Germline V CDR1 and CDR2: MDHEN, SYDVKM. The V gene lost 6 bases and the J gene lost 4 bases, with 9 bases spanning the gap. CDR3 sequence (DNA): TGTGCCAGCAGCCGTGAGTTCTATGGCTACACCTTC. It translates to CASSREFYGYTF.

This clone appeared a single time. The J gene is TRBJ2-3, the V gene TRBV15; tentatively, D is TRBD1 (6 bases). Germline assignment: CDR1 LNHNV and CDR2 YYDKDF (reference sequence). Deletions cut 1 base from V and 2 bases from J, with 16 bases between. The CDR3 is made up of 17 amino acids. The CDR3 bases are TGTGCCACCAGCAGAGGCGACTGGGGGCTCAACACAGATACGCAGTATTTT. Amino acid sequence: CATSRGDWGLNTDTQYF.

V and J are TRBV20-1 and TRBJ2-1, with D perhaps matching TRBD1 (5 bases). V was pared by 5 bases and J by 7 bases, with 9 bases between. This CDR3 comprises 11 residues. CDR1 DFQATT and CDR2 SNEGSKA come from the germline V gene (reference sequence). The CDR3 DNA follows: TGCAGTGCTTCACAGGAAAATGAGCAGTTCTTC. Its translation: CSASQENEQFF.

The chain employs TRBV5-1 and TRBJ2-3, with 8 bases aligning to TRBD1. With 0 bases clipped from V and 4 bases from J, the junction kept 4 bases outside the gene matches. Looked up from germline, CDR1 is SGHRS and CDR2 is YFSETQ. The CDR3 length is 15 residues. CDR3 DNA sequence: TGCGCCAGCAGCTTGGTGACAGGGGAGGCAGATACGCAGTATTTT. Protein sequence: CASSLVTGEADTQYF.

The chain joins TRBV13 to TRBJ1-2; 8 nucleotides agree with TRBD1. V trimming: 8 bases; J trimming: 6 bases; junction bases outside the gene matches: 11. Germline V CDR1 and CDR2: PRHDT, FYEKMQ (reference sequence). The CDR3 has 14 residues. For the CDR3, the DNA is TGTGCCAGCGGCTCCGGGACAGGCTTACATGGCTACACCTTC. Its translation is CASGSGTGLHGYTF.

The V call is TRBV11-2, the J call TRBJ2-7; maybe TRBD1 (5 bases). Germline CDR1 SGHAT, CDR2 FQNNGV. With 2 bases removed from V and 0 bases from J, the gap between germline ends came to 14 bases. CDR3 length: 16 amino acids. CDR3 protein: CASSLRDRSVSYEQYF. The CDR3 DNA sequence: TGTGCCAGCAGCTTAAGAGACAGAAGTGTCTCCTACGAGCAGTACTTC.

The rearrangement links TRBV19 to TRBJ2-3; the match to TRBD2 covers 9 bases. Germline lookup yields CDR1 LNHDA and CDR2 SQIVND (reference sequence). With 7 bases clipped from V and 6 bases from J, the junction kept 5 bases outside the gene matches. The CDR3 sequence is 13 residues long. This chain's CDR3 is CASTSSGVDTQYF. The CDR3 region has the DNA TGTGCCAGTACTTCTAGCGGGGTGGATACGCAGTATTTT.

The genes are TRBV5-1 and TRBJ2-7; 8 bases line up with TRBD1. CDR3 length: 17 residues. Germline V gives CDR1 SGHRS, CDR2 YFSETQ. The ends lost 0 bases at V and 3 bases at J; junction bases unmatched: 11. The CDR3 DNA sequence: TGCGCCAGCAGCTTGGCCCTCGGACAGGGAAACCTCTACGAGCAGTACTTC. This encodes CASSLALGQGNLYEQYF.

The V and J genes are TRBV29-1 and TRBJ2-5; TRBD2 matches at 7 bases. This CDR3 spans 15 amino acids. Germline trimming cut 1 base from V and 2 bases from J; bases unmatched to any gene: 7. Per germline, CDR1 SQVTM and CDR2 ANQGSEA. The DNA for the CDR3 is TGCAGCGTTGAAGGGGGGGAGGGGATTCAAGAGACCCAGTACTTC. Protein: CSVEGGEGIQETQYF.

V usage is TRBV27 and J usage is TRBJ2-2; D might be TRBD1 (5 bases). Trimming removed 2 bases from V and 0 bases from J, with 10 bases in between. CDR3 length: 16 residues. From germline, CDR1 is MNHEY and CDR2 SMNVEV (reference sequence). CDR3 in DNA: TGTGCCAGCAGTTTAGTAAGGGGCGCGAACACCGGGGAGCTGTTTTTT. Protein product: CASSLVRGANTGELFF.

The chain links TRBV27 to TRBJ2-7; TRBD2 agrees at 7 bases. J was trimmed by 4 bases and V by 2 bases; bases with no gene match: 5. In germline, CDR1 is MNHEY, CDR2 SMNVEV (reference sequence). The CDR3 sequence is 14 residues long. CDR3 coding DNA: TGTGCCAGCAGTTTAAGCGGGACTACTTACGAGCAGTACTTC. It is translated as CASSLSGTTYEQYF.

In DNA, the CDR3 is TGTGCCAGTAGTATCACTGGAAACACCATATATTTT. Translated: CASSITGNTIYF. This chain links TRBV19 with TRBJ1-3; D ambiguous. Germline V gene lookup returns CDR1 LNHDA and CDR2 SQIVND (reference sequence). The CDR3 consists of 12 residues. With 3 bases removed from V and 2 bases from J, the gap between germline ends came to 2 bases.

The chain has TRBV7-9 and TRBJ1-5; D uncertain. The CDR3 is 13 residues long. Trimming pared 0 bases from V and 7 bases from J, leaving 7 bases between. Germline V CDR1 and CDR2: SEHNR, FQNEAQ (reference sequence). CDR3 sequence reads: CASSLAPGQPQHF. CDR3 in DNA: TGTGCCAGCAGCTTAGCGCCTGGCCAGCCCCAGCATTTT.

This clone was counted once. J is TRBJ2-7 and V is TRBV2, with no clear D. V was shortened by 6 bases and J by 1 base, with 13 bases between the two germline ends. Germline CDR1 is SNHLY and CDR2 is FYNNEI. CDR3 size: 14 residues. CDR3 nucleotides: TGTGCCAGCAGAGATATACCACTTTCCTACGAGCAGTACTTC. The encoded protein is CASRDIPLSYEQYF.

The genes are TRBV6-1 and TRBJ1-1; tentative D call: TRBD1 (6 bases). V lost 10 bases and J 1 base, leaving 19 bases between the germline ends. Looked up from germline, CDR1 is MNHNS and CDR2 is SASEGT. This CDR3 has 15 amino acids. CDR3: CATRDGGAENTEAFF. The CDR3 nucleotides read TGTGCCACGAGAGATGGGGGGGCGGAGAACACTGAAGCTTTCTTT.

In DNA form, the CDR3 reads TGTGCCAGCAGCCCTGGCGGGGCTATGAACACTGAAGCTTTCTTT. Translation gives CASSPGGAMNTEAFF. The V gene is TRBV11-3, the J gene TRBJ1-1; D is perhaps TRBD1 (5 bases). The V end lost 5 bases, the J end lost 0 bases, and 13 bases lay between the germline ends. Germline V lookup: CDR1 SGHNT, CDR2 YENEEA. The CDR3 length is 15 residues.

J is TRBJ1-2 and V is TRBV13; D is perhaps TRBD1 (6 bases). Per germline, CDR1 PRHDT and CDR2 FYEKMQ (reference sequence). CDR3 length: 14 amino acids. The V end lost 2 bases, the J end lost 4 bases, and 11 bases lay between the germline ends. The CDR3 region is CASSLQGRGYGYTF. The CDR3 DNA follows: TGTGCCAGCAGCTTACAGGGGCGCGGCTATGGCTACACCTTC.

The genes are TRBV5-8 and TRBJ2-7, with D tentatively TRBD1 (7 bases). Germline V CDR1 and CDR2: SGHTS, YDEGEE. V was shortened by 4 bases and J by 4 bases, with 12 bases between the two germline ends. There are 13 residues in the CDR3. In DNA form, the CDR3 reads TGTGCCAGCAGCCGGCAGGGGGGATACGAGCAGTACTTC. This encodes CASSRQGGYEQYF.

The chain employs TRBV7-2 and TRBJ2-3; 13 bases agree with TRBD2. Germline loops: CDR1 SGHTA, CDR2 FQGNSA. V was clipped by 9 bases and J by 4 bases; unmatched bases: 4. The CDR3 has 14 amino acids. The chain's CDR3 is CASQLAGGADTQYF. The CDR3 DNA reads TGTGCCAGTCAACTAGCGGGAGGGGCAGATACGCAGTATTTT. The complete variable domain, with remaining parts taken from reference TRBV7-2 and TRBJ2-3, reads GAGVSQSPSNKVTEKGKDVELRCDPISGHTALYWYRQSLGQGLEFLIYFQGNSAPDKSGLPSDRFSAERTGGSVSTLTIQRTQQEDSAVYLCASQLAGGADTQYFGPGTRLTVL.

The chain joins TRBV29-1 to TRBJ1-1; no firm D call. The V gene lost 3 bases and the J gene lost 8 bases, with 16 bases spanning the gap. The length of the CDR3 is 13 residues. CDR1 and CDR2 (germline): SQVTM, ANQGSEA. The CDR3 loop is CSVDGKQRKEAFF. CDR3 nucleotides: TGCAGCGTTGATGGGAAACAGCGGAAAGAAGCTTTCTTT.